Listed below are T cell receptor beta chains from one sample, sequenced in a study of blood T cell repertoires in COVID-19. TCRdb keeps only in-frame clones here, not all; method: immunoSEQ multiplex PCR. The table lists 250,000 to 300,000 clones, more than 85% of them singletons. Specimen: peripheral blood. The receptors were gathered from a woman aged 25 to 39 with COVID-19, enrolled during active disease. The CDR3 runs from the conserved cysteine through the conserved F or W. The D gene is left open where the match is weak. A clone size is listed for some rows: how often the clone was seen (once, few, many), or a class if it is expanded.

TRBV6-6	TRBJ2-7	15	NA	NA	CASSPPGAEIYEQYF	TGTGCCAGCAGTCCCCCAGGGGCAGAAATCTACGAGCAGTACTTC
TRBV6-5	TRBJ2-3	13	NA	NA	CASSLSGEDTQYF	TGTGCCAGCAGCCTCTCGGGGGAGGATACGCAGTATTTT
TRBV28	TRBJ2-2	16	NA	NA	CASRQTGTGLTGELFF	TGTGCCAGCAGACAAACCGGGACTGGCCTTACCGGGGAGCTGTTTTTT
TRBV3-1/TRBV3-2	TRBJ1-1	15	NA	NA	CASSRAKGQNTEAFF	TGTGCCAGCAGCCGCGCAAAGGGACAGAACACTGAAGCTTTCTTT
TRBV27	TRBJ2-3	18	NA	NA	CASSYTGTLPLGADTQYF	TGTGCCAGCAGCTATACCGGGACTCTTCCACTCGGCGCAGATACGCAGTATTTT
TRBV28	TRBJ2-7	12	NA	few	CASSLGLYEQYF	TGTGCCAGCAGTTTGGGCTTGTACGAGCAGTACTTC
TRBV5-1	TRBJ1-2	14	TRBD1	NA	CASSLGQGGYGYTF	TGCGCCAGCAGCTTGGGACAGGGCGGGTATGGCTACACCTTC
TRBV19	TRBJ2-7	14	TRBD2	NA	CASRRTSGNYEQYF	TGTGCCAGTAGACGGACTAGCGGGAACTACGAGCAGTACTTC
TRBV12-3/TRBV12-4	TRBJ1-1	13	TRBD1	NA	CASKPGQVKEAFF	TGTGCCAGCAAGCCGGGACAGGTGAAAGAAGCTTTCTTT
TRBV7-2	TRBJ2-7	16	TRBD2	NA	CASSLGGLAGGIEQYF	TGTGCCAGCAGCTTAGGGGGACTAGCGGGAGGGATCGAGCAGTACTTC
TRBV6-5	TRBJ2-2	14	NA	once	CASSRGAVTGELFF	TGTGCCAGCAGCAGGGGGGCGGTGACCGGGGAGCTGTTTTTT
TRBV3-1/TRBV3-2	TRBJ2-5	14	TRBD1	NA	CASSLGQGQETQYF	TGTGCCAGCAGCCTCGGACAGGGCCAAGAGACCCAGTACTTC
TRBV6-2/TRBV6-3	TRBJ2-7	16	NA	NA	CASSYPNVGGYYEQYF	TGTGCCAGCAGTTACCCGAATGTCGGGGGTTACTACGAGCAGTACTTC
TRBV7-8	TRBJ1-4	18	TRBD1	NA	CASSPPGTGGLHNEKLFF	TGTGCCAGCAGCCCACCCGGGACAGGGGGGCTCCATAATGAAAAACTGTTTTTT
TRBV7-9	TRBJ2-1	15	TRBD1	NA	CASSFPSGQGHEQFF	TGTGCCAGCAGCTTCCCCTCGGGACAGGGCCATGAGCAGTTCTTC
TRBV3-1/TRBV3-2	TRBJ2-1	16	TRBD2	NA	CASSQPTSGIYNEQFF	TGTGCCAGCAGCCAACCGACTAGCGGAATCTACAATGAGCAGTTCTTC
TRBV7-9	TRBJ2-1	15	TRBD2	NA	CASSLGGLAGNEQFF	TGTGCCAGCAGCTTAGGAGGACTAGCGGGGAATGAGCAGTTCTTC
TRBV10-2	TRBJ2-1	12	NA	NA	CASSDLYNEQFF	TGCGCCAGCAGTGATCTTTACAATGAGCAGTTCTTC